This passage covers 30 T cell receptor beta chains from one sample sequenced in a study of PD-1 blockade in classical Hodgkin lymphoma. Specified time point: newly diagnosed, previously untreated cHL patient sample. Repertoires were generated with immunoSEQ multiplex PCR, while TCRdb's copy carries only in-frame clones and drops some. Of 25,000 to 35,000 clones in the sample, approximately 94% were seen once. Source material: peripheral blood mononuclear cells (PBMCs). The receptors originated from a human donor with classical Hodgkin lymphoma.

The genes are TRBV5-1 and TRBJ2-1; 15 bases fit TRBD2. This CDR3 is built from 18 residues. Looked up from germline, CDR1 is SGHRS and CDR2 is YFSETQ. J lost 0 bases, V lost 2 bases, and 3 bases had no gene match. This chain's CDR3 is CASSLGTSGGSSYNEQFF. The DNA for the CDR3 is TGCGCCAGCAGCTTAGGGACTAGCGGGGGGAGCTCCTACAATGAGCAGTTCTTC.

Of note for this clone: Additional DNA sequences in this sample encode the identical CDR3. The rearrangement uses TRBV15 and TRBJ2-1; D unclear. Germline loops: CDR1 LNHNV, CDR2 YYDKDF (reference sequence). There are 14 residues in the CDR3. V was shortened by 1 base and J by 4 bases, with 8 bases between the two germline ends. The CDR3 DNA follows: TGTGCCACCAGCAGAGCAACAGATTACAATGAGCAGTTCTTC. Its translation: CATSRATDYNEQFF.

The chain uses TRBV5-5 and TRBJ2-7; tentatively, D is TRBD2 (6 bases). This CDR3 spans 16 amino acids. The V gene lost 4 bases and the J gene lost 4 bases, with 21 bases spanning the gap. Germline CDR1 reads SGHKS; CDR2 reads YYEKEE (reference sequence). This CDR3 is CASSPGGLPSQYEQYF. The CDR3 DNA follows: TGTGCCAGCAGCCCTGGGGGGTTGCCCAGCCAATACGAGCAGTACTTC.

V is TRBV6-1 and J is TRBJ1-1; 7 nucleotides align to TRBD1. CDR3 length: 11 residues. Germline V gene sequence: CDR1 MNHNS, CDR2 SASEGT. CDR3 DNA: TGTGTATGGGGACAGTACACTGAAGCTTTCTTT. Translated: CVWGQYTEAFF.

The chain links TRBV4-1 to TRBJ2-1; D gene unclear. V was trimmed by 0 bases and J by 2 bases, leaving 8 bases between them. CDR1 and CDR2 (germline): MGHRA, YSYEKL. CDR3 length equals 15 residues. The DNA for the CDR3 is TGCGCCAGCAGCCAAGATGGGCAGACCTACAATGAGCAGTTCTTC. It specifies CASSQDGQTYNEQFF.

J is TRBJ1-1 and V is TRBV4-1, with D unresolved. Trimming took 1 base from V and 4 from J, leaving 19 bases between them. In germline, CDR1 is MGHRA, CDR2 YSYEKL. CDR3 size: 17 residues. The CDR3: CASSQVKYLRGFTEAFF. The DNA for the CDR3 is TGCGCCAGCAGCCAAGTCAAATATCTTCGAGGATTCACTGAAGCTTTCTTT.

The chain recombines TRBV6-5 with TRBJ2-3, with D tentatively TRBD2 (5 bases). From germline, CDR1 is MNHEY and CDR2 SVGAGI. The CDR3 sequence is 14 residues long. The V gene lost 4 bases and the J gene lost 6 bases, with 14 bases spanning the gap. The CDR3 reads CASSLTGVADTQYF. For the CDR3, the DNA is TGTGCCAGCAGTTTAACCGGGGTGGCGGATACGCAGTATTTT.

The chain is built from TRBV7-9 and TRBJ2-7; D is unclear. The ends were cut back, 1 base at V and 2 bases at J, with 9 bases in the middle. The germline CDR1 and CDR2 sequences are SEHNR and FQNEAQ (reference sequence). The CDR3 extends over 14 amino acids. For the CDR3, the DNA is TGTGCCAGCAGCTTAGTACAAGCCCCCTACGAGCAGTACTTC. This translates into CASSLVQAPYEQYF.

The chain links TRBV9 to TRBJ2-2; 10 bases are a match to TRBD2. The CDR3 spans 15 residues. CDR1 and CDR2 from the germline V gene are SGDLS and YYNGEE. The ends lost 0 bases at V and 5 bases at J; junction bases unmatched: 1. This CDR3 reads CASSVEAGGTGELFF. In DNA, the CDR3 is TGTGCCAGCAGCGTAGAAGCGGGAGGGACCGGGGAGCTGTTTTTT.

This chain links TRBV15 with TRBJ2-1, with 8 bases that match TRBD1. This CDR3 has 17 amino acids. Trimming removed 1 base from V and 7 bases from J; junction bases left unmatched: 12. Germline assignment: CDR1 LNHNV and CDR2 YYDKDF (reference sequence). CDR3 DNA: TGTGCCACCAGCAGAGTGCATGTTGGGACAGGTAGTAATGAGCAGTTCTTC. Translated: CATSRVHVGTGSNEQFF.

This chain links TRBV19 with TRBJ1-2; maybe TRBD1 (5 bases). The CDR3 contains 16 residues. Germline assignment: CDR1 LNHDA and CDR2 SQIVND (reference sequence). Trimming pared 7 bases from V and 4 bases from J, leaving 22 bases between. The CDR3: CASNVGRFRTLYGYTF. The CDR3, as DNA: TGTGCCAGTAATGTGGGGCGTTTTCGCACCCTCTATGGCTACACCTTC.

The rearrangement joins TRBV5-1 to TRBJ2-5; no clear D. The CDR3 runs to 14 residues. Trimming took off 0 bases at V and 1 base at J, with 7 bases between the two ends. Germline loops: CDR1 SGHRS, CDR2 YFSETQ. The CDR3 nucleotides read TGCGCCAGCAGCTTGGATCTTAGCCAAGAGACCCAGTACTTC. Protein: CASSLDLSQETQYF.

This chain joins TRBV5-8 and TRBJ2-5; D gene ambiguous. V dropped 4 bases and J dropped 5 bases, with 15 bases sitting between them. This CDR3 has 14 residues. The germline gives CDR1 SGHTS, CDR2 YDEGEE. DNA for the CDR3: TGTGCCAGCAGCCCTTACGGGCATCGGGAGACCCAGTACTTC. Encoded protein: CASSPYGHRETQYF.

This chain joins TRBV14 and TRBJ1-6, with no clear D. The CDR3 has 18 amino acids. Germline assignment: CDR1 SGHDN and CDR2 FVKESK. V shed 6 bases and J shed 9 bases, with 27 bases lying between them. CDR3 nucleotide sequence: TGTGCCAGCAGGCCTGGGAAGAGCGTACGATTGGACTGTTCACCCCTCCACTTT. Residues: CASRPGKSVRLDCSPLHF.

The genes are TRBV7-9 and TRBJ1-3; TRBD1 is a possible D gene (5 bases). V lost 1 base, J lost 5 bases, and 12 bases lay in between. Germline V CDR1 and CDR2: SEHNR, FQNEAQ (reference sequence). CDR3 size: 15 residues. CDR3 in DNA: TGTGCCAGCAGCTTAGTGGGGACCGGAAGAAACACCATATATTTT. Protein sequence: CASSLVGTGRNTIYF.

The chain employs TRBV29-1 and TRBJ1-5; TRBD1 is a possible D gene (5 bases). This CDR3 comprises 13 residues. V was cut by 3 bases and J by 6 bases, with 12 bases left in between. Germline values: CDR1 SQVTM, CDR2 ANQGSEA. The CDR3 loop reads CSVEGRQGQPQHF. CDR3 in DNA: TGCAGCGTTGAGGGACGGCAGGGTCAGCCCCAGCATTTT.

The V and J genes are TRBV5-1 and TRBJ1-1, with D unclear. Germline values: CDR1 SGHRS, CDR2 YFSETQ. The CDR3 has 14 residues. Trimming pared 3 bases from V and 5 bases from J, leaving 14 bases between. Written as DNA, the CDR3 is TGCGCCAGCAGCTCGGAATGGGCGGTTACTGAAGCTTTCTTT. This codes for CASSSEWAVTEAFF.

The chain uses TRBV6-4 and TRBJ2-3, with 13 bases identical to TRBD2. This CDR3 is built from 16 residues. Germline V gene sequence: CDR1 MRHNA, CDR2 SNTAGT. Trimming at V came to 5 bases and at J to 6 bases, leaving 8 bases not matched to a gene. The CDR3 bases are TGTGCCAGCAGTCGGACTAGCGGGAGTATTTTGGATACGCAGTATTTT. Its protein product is CASSRTSGSILDTQYF.

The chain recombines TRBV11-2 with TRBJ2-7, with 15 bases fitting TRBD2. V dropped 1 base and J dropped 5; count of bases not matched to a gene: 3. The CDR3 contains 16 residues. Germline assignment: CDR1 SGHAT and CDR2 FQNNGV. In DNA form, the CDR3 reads TGTGCCAGCAGCTTAGGGACTAGCGGGAGGGCCGACGAGCAGTACTTC. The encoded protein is CASSLGTSGRADEQYF.

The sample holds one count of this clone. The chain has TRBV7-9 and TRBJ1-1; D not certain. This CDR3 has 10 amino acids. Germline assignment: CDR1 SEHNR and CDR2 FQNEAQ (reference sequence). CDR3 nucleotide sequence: TGTGCGTGGGGAGATACTGAAGCTTTCTTT. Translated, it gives CAWGDTEAFF.

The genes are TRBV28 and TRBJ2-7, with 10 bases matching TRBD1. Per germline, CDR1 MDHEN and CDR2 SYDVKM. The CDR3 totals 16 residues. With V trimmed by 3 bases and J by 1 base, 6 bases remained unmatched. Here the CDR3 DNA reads TGTGCCAGCAGTTTGGTCGGGACAGGGGCTTCCTACGAGCAGTACTTC. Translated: CASSLVGTGASYEQYF.

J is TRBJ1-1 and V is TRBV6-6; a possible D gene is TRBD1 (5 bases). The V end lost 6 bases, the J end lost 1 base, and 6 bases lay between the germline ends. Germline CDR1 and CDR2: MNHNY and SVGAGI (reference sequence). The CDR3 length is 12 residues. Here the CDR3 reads CASRTGNTEAFF. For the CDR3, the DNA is TGTGCCAGCAGAACAGGGAACACTGAAGCTTTCTTT.

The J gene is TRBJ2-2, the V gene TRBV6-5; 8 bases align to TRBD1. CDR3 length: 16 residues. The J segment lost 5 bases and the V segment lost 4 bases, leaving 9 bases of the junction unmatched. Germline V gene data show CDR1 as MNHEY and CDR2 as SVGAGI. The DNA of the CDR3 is TGTGCCAGCAGTTCCGGACAGGGATTCTCTACCGGGGAGCTGTTTTTT. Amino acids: CASSSGQGFSTGELFF.

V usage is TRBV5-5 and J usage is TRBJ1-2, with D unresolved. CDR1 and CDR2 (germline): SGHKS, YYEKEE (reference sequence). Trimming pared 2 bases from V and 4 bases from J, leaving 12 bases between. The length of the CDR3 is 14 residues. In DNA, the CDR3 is TGTGCCAGCAGCTTTTCGACGGGATCCTATGGCTACACCTTC. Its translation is CASSFSTGSYGYTF.

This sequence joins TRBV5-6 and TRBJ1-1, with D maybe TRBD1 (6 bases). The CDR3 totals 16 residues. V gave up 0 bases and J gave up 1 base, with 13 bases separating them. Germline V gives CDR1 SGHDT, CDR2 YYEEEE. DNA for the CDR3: TGTGCCAGCAGCTTGGGACCCGGGACAACGAACACTGAAGCTTTCTTT. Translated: CASSLGPGTTNTEAFF.

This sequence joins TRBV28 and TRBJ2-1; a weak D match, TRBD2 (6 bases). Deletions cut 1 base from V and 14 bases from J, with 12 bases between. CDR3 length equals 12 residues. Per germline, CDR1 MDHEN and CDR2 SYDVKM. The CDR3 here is CASSLSTGEEFF. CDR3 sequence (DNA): TGTGCCAGCAGTTTATCTACGGGAGAGGAGTTCTTC.

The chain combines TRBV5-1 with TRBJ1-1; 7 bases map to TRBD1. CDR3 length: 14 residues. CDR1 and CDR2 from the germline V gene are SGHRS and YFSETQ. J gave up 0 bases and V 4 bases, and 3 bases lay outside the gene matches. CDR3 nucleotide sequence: TGCGCCAGCAGCAGGGACAGTCTGAACACTGAAGCTTTCTTT. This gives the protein CASSRDSLNTEAFF.

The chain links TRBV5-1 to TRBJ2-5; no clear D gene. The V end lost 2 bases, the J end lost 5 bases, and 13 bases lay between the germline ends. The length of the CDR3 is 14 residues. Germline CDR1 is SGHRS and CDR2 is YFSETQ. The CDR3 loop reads CASSLQLVFETQYF. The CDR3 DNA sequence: TGCGCCAGCAGCTTACAGCTAGTTTTCGAGACCCAGTACTTC.

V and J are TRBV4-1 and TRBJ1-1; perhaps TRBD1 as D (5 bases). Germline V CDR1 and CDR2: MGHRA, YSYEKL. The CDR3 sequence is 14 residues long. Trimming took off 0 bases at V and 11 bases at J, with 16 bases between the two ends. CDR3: CASSQDLGAAGAFF. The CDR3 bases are TGCGCCAGCAGCCAAGATTTAGGGGCGGCGGGCGCTTTCTTT.

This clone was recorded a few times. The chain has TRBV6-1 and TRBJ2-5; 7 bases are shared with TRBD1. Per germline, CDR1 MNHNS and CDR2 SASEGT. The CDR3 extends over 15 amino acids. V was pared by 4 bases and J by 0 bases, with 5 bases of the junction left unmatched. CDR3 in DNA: TGTGCCAGCAGTGTAGCTACAGGGGACCAAGAGACCCAGTACTTC. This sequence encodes CASSVATGDQETQYF.